This T cell receptor beta chain was sequenced for a study of control samples from healthy donors and cancer patients. Profiling relied on immunoSEQ multiplex PCR, and the TCRdb table lists in-frame clones only, not all of them. The table has about 98,000 clones, about 80% seen once; the top ten hold roughly a tenth. This clone showed up just a few times. The CDR3 length is 13 residues. The germline CDR1 and CDR2 sequences are SGHRS and YFSETQ. V lost 5 bases to trimming and J lost 4 bases; unmatched junction nucleotides: 3. The clonotype was recovered from a woman in her 30s in good health. The material sequenced was blood. The chain couples TRBV5-1 to TRBJ1-1; 9 bases agree with TRBD1. CDR3 in DNA: TGCGCCAGCAGGAGACAGGGGGGCACTGAAGCTTTCTTT. As protein: CASRRQGGTEAFF.